The clone carrying this TCR beta chain has at least ten counts. The antigen is undetermined. Every diagnosis used clinical symptoms, serum thyroxine and TRAb, thyroid ultrasound and orbital computed tomography. The sample is drawn from a study of T cells in Graves' hyperthyroidism and ophthalmopathy. Study findings and constraints: Among thyroid clonotypes expanded above 0.001, most also appeared in blood.

This CDR3 has 12 residues. CDR1 MNHEY and CDR2 SMNVEV come from the germline V gene (reference sequence). V lost 3 bases and J lost 9, with 9 bases in between. There were TCR beta CDR3 regions amplified from RNA transcripts. Carried out on the TCR CDR3, a first-round RT-PCR used the HTBI primer set. TCRdb itself ran the multiplex PCR reads through MiXCR, one entry per CDR3 protein. The data hold fewer than 750,000 distinct CDR3 sequences, with about 15% observed a single time. This chain uses TRBV27 with TRBJ1-5; the D gene is possibly TRBD1 (5 bases). The sequence derives from a woman aged 45-59 years with Graves' ophthalmopathy. The sequenced sample was blood. DNA of the CDR3: TGTGCCAGCAGTTTGGCAGGGCGGCCCCAGCATTTT. As protein: CASSLAGRPQHF.